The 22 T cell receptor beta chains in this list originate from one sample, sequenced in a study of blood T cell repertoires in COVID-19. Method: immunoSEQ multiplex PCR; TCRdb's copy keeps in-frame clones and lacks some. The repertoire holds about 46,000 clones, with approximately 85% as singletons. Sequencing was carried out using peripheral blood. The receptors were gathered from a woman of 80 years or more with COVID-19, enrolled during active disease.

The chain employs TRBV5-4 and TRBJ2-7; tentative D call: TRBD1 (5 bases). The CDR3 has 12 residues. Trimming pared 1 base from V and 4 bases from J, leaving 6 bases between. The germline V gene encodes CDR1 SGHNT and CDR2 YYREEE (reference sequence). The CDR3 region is CASSLQGYEQYF. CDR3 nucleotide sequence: TGTGCCAGCAGCTTGCAGGGTTACGAGCAGTACTTC.

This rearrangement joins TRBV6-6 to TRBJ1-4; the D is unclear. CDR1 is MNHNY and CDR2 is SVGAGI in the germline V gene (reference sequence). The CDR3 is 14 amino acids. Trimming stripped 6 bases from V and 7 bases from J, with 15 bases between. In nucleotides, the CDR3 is TGTGCCAGCAGCCAGCAGGCGATGGGTGAAAAACTGTTTTTT. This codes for CASSQQAMGEKLFF.

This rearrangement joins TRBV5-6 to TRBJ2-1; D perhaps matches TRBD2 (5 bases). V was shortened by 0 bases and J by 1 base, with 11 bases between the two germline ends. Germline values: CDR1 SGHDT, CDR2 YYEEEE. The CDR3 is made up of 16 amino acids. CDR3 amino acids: CASSLGWERSYNEQFF. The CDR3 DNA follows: TGTGCCAGCAGCTTGGGGTGGGAGAGGTCCTACAATGAGCAGTTCTTC.

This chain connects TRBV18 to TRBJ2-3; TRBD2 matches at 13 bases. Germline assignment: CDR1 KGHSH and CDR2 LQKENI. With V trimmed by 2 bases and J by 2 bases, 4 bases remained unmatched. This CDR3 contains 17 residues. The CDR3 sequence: CASSPTGLAGTTDTQYF. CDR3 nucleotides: TGTGCCAGCTCACCAACGGGACTAGCGGGGACCACAGATACGCAGTATTTT.

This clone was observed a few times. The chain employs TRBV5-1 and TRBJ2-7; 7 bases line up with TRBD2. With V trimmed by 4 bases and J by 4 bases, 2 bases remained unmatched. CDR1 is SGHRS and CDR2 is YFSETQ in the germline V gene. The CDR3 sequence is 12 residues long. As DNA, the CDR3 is TGCGCCAGCAGCACGGGGGGTTACGAGCAGTACTTC. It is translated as CASSTGGYEQYF. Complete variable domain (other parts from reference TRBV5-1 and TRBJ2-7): KAGVTQTPRYLIKTRGQQVTLSCSPISGHRSVSWYQQTPGQGLQFLFEYFSETQRNKGNFPGRFSGRQFSNSRSEMNVSTLELGDSALYLCASSTGGYEQYFGPGTRLTVT.

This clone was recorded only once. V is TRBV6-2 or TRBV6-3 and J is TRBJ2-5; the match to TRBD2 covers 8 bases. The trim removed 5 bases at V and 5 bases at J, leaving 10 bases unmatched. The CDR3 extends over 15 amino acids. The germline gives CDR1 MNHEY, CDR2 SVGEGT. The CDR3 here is CASSKPRGGTETQYF. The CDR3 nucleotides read TGTGCCAGCAGTAAACCTCGGGGGGGCACGGAGACCCAGTACTTC.

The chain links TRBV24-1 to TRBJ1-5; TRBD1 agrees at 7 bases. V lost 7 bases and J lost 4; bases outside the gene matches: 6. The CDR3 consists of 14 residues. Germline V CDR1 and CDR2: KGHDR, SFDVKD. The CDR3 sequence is CATSPGGVNQPQHF. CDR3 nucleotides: TGTGCCACCAGCCCAGGGGGTGTTAATCAGCCCCAGCATTTT.

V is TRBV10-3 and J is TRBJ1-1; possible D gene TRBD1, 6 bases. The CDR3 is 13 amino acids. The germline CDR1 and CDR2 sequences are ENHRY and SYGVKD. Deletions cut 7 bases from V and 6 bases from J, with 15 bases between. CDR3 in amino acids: CAIKTTGTPEAFF. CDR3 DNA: TGTGCCATCAAAACTACAGGGACCCCTGAAGCTTTCTTT.

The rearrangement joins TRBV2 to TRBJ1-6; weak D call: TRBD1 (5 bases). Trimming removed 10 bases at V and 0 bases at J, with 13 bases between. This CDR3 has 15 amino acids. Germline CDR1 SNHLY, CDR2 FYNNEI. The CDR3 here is CATTRDSSYNSPLHF. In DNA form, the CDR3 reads TGTGCCACCACAAGAGACAGCTCCTATAATTCACCCCTCCACTTT.

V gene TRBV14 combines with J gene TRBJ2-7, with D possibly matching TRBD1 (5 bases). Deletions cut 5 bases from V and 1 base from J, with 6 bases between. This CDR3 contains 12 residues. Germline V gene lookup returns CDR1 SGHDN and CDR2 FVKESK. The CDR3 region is CASSRGSYEQYF. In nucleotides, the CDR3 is TGTGCCAGCAGCAGGGGATCCTACGAGCAGTACTTC.

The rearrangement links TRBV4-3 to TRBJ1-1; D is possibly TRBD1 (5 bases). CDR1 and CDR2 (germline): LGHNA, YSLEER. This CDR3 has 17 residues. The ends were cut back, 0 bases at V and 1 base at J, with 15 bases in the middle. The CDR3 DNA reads TGCGCCAGCAGCCAAGAAACAGTGGACACCCGGAACACTGAAGCTTTCTTT. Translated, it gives CASSQETVDTRNTEAFF.

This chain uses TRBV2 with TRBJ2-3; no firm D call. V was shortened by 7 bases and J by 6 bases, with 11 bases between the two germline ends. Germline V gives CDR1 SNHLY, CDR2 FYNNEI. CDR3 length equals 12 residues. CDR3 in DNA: TGTGCCAGCAAAGATAGAGCCGATACGCAGTATTTT. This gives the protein CASKDRADTQYF.

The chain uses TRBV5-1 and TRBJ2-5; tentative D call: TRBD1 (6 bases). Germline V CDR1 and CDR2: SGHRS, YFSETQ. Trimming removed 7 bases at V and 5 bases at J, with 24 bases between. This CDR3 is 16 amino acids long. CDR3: CASLSFPTGGRETQYF. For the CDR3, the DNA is TGCGCCAGCCTGAGTTTTCCGACAGGAGGCCGGGAGACCCAGTACTTC. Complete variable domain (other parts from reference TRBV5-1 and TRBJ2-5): KAGVTQTPRYLIKTRGQQVTLSCSPISGHRSVSWYQQTPGQGLQFLFEYFSETQRNKGNFPGRFSGRQFSNSRSEMNVSTLELGDSALYLCASLSFPTGGRETQYFGPGTRLLVL.

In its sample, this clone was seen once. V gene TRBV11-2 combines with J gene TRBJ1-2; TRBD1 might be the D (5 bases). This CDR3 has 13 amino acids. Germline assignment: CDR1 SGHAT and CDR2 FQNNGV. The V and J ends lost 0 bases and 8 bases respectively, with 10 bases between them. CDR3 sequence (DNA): TGTGCCAGCAGCTTAGAAGGTTCAGGGGGCTACACCTTC. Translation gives CASSLEGSGGYTF.

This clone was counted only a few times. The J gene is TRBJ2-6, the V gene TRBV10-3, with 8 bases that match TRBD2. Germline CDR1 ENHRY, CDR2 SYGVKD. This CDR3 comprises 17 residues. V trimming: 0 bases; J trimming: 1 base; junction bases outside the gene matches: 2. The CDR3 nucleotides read TGTGCCATCAGTGAGTCTCGGGGGGGATCTGGGGCCAACGTCCTGACTTTC. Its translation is CAISESRGGSGANVLTF.

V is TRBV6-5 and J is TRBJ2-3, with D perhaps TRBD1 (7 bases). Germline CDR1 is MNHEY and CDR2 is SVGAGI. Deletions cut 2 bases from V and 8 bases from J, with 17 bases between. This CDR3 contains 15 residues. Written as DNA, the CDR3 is TGTGCCAGCAGTTACGGGGACAGACGGGAGTTTACGCAGTATTTT. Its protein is CASSYGDRREFTQYF.

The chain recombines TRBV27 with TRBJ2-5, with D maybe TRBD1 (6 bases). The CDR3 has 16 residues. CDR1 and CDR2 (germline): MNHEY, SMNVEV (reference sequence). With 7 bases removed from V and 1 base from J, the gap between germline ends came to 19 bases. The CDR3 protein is CASKSLRDTFQETQYF. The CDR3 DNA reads TGTGCCAGCAAATCACTCCGGGACACCTTCCAAGAGACCCAGTACTTC.

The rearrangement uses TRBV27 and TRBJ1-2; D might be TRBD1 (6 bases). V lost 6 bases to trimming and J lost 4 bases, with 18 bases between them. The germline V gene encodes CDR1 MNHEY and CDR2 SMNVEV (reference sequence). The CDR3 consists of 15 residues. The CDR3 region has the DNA TGTGCCAGCAGAGGCAGGGGCGCCTTAGTCTATGGCTACACCTTC. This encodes CASRGRGALVYGYTF.

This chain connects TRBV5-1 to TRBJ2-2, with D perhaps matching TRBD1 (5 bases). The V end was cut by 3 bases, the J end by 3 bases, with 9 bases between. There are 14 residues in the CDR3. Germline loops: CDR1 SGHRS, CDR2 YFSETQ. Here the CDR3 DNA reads TGCGCCAGCAGCTCGATGACAGACACCGGGGAGCTGTTTTTT. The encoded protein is CASSSMTDTGELFF. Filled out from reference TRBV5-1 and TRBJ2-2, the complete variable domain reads KAGVTQTPRYLIKTRGQQVTLSCSPISGHRSVSWYQQTPGQGLQFLFEYFSETQRNKGNFPGRFSGRQFSNSRSEMNVSTLELGDSALYLCASSSMTDTGELFFGEGSRLTVL.

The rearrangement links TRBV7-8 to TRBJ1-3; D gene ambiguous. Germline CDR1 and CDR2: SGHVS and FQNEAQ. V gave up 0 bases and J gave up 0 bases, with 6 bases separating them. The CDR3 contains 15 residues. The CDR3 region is CASSLATASGNTIYF. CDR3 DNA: TGTGCCAGCAGCTTAGCCACAGCCTCTGGAAACACCATATATTTT.

The CDR3 region has the DNA TGTGCCAGCAGCTCCGGTCCAAACACCGGGGAGCTGTTTTTT. Translating gives CASSSGPNTGELFF. V and J are TRBV7-9 and TRBJ2-2; D is unclear. V was trimmed by 4 bases and J by 2 bases, leaving 8 bases between them. This CDR3 spans 14 amino acids. Germline loops: CDR1 SEHNR, CDR2 FQNEAQ (reference sequence). Together with reference TRBV7-9 and TRBJ2-2, the CDR3 gives the full variable domain: DTGVSQNPRHKITKRGQNVTFRCDPISEHNRLYWYRQTLGQGPEFLTYFQNEAQLEKSRLLSDRFSAERPKGSFSTLEIQRTEQGDSAMYLCASSSGPNTGELFFGEGSRLTVL.

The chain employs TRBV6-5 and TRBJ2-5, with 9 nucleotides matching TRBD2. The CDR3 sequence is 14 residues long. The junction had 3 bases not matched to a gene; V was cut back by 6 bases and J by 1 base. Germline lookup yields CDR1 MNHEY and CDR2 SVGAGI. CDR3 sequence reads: CASRTSGFQETQYF. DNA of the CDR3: TGTGCCAGCAGGACTAGCGGATTCCAAGAGACCCAGTACTTC.